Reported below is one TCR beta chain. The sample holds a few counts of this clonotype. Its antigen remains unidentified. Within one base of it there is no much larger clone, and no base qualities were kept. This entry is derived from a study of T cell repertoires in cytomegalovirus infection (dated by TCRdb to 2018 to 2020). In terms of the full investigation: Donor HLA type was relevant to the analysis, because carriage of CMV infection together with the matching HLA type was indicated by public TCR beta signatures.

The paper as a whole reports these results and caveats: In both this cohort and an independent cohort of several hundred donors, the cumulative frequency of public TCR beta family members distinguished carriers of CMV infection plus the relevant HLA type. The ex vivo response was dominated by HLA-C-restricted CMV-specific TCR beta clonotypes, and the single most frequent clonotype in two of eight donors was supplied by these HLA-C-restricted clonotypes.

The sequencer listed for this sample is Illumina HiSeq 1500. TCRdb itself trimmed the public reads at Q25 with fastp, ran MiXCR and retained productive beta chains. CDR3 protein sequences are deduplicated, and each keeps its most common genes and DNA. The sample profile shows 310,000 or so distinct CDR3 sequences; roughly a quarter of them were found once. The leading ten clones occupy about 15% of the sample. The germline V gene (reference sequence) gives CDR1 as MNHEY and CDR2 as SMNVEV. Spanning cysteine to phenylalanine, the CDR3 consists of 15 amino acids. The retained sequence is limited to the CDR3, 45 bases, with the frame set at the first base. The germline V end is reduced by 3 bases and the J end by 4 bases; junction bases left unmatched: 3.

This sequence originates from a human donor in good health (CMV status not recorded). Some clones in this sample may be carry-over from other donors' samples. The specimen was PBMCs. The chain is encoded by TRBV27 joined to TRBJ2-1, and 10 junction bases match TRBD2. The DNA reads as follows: TGTGCCAGCAGTTTTAGCGGGGGGCAGTACAATGAGCAGTTCTTC. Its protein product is CASSFSGGQYNEQFF.